This TCR beta chain was retrieved from a study of control samples from healthy donors and cancer patients. The length of the CDR3 is 15 residues. Trimming stripped 4 bases from V and 2 bases from J, with 14 bases between. The V gene's germline CDR1 is MNHEY and CDR2 SMNVEV (reference sequence). Assay used: immunoSEQ multiplex PCR; TCRdb lists only in-frame clones, some missing. Of over 150,000 clones listed, approximately 94% are singletons. This clonotype was sampled from a woman between 18 and 29 years old in good health. V is TRBV27 and J is TRBJ1-2; tentatively, D is TRBD1 (5 bases). The specimen was blood. CDR3 bases: TGTGCCAGCAGTTCCTCCCTGACAGTAAACTATGGCTACACCTTC. It is translated as CASSSSLTVNYGYTF.